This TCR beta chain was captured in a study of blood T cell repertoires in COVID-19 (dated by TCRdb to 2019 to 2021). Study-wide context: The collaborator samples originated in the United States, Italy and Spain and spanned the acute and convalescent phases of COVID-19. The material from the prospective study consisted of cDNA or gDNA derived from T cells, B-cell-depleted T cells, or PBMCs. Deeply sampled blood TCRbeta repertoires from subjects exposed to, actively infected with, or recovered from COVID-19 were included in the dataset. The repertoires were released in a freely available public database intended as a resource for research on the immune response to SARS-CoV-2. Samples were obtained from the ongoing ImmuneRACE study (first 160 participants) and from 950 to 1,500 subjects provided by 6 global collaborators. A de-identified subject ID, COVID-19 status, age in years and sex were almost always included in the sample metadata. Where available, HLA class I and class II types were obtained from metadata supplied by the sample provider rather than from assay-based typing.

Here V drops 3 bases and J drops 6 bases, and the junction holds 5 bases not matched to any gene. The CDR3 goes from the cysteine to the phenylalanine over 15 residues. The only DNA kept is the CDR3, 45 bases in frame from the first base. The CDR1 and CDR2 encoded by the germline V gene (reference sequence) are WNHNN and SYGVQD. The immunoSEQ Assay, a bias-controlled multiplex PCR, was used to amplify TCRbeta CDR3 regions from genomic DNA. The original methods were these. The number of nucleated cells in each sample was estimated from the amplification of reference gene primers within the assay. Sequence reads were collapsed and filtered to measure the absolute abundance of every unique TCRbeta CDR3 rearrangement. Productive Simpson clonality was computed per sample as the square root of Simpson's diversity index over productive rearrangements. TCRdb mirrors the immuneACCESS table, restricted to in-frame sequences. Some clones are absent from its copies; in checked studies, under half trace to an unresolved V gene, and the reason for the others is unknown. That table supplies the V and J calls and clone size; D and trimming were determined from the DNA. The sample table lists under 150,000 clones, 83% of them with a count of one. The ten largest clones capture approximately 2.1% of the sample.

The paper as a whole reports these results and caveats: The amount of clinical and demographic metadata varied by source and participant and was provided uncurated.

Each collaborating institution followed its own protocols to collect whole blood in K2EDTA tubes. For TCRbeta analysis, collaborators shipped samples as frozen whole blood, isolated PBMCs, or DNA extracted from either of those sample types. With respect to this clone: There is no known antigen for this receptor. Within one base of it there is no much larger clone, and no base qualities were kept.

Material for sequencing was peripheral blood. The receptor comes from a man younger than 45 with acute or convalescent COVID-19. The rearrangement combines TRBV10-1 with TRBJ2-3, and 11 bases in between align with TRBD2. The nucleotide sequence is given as TGCGCCAGCAGTGATAGCGGGAGGGCGCGGGATACGCAGTATTTT. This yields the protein CASSDSGRARDTQYF.